This T cell receptor beta chain emerged from a study of monozygotic twins with inflammatory bowel disease (dated by TCRdb to about 2019). About the study as a whole: The complete study included around 30 monozygotic twin pairs: 19 IBD-discordant Danish pairs and nine German pairs, of which four were IBD-concordant and five were IBD-discordant. The search for disease-associated traits relied mainly on comparing, within discordant pairs, IBD patients with their genetically identical healthy co-twins. Each individual had, on average, about 151 000 unique TCRalpha sequences and 181 000 unique TCRbeta sequences available for analysis. General study outcomes and caveats: The analysis was unable to tell different T cell subtypes apart. No single strong signal or clonotype linked to IBD turned up in the results, so the idea that one exists was not supported. Repertoire similarity did not differ between concordant and discordant twins, possibly due to limited statistical power. IBD patients shared fewer clonotypes with other individuals than healthy twins did, most markedly in patients showing signs of disease activity. A decrease in TCRbeta repertoire diversity, as measured by inverse Simpson index, was observed in IBD patients compared with their healthy co-twins. Because patients received different immunosuppressive treatments, the repertoires may have picked up extra background noise and variability between individuals.

A note on this clonotype: Its cognate antigen has yet to be identified.

Its CDR3 holds 13 amino acids, cysteine through phenylalanine. DNA for this receptor is not on file. CDR1 DFQATT and CDR2 SNEGSKA were looked up in the germline V gene (reference sequence). Libraries were built with 5' RACE. Preparation of each TCR library used around 3,500 ng of total RNA. For each sample, cDNA synthesis was carried out in eight separate reactions using SMARTScribe reverse transcriptase. During cDNA synthesis, template switching was used to introduce unique molecular identifiers that contained a 6-nucleotide sample barcode. TCRalpha and TCRbeta cDNA was amplified in two nested PCRs of approximately 17 and 9 cycles, and bead purification was carried out after each PCR. Before amplification, the cDNA was both treated with uracil DNA-glycosylase and purified with the QIAquick PCR purification kit. The second PCR was the step at which Illumina TruSeq-compatible adapters and sample-specific barcodes were added. Library quality and concentration were assessed using TapeStation and Qubit, and about 5 ng of each library was pooled. Pooled libraries were sequenced on an Illumina HiSeq2500 single-index Rapid Run with 2 x 100 bp reads and custom sequencing primers. Concerning the study's data processing: PCR and sequencing errors were corrected by UMI-based consensus assembly using MiGEC version 1.2.6. MiXCR version 2.1.1 was used for V(D)J alignment, clonotype assembly and CDR3 extraction. To normalise gene usage, clonotype sharing and MAIT/NKT TCR abundance, the top 1000, 10 000 and 20 000 clonotypes in each sample were analysed. Diversity was computed as the inverse Simpson index with the vegan R package after downsampling to 27 000 UMIs. Paired Mann-Whitney U tests were applied to discordant twin pairs, and Benjamini-Hochberg correction was used for multiple testing. Following TCRdb reprocessing, every CDR3 protein sequence forms one entry, and DNA is not provided. These V and J calls originate from TCRdb's pipeline instead of the authors' own analysis. This sample's table has entries for some 190,000 distinct CDR3 sequences. In total, the top ten clones hold roughly 8% of the sample.

From each donor, a roughly 2.3 ml peripheral blood sample was collected into PAXgene tubes and stored at -80 degrees C. Without T cell sorting, total RNA was isolated from whole blood using the PAXgene blood miRNA kit on an automated QIAcube. Peripheral blood from monozygotic twin pairs who were concordant or discordant for inflammatory bowel disease underwent deep TCRalpha and TCRbeta repertoire profiling using unique molecular barcoding. Smoking habits were recorded for all twin pairs, and individuals were classified as current, former or never smokers. This TCR was sampled from a human donor with ulcerative colitis or Crohn's disease, or a healthy co-twin of an affected twin (not recorded which). The chain joins TRBV20-1 to TRBJ2-1; the D gene TCRdb calls, TRBD1, cannot be checked with no DNA. Sequencing used blood. The CDR3 sequence is CSAALMRGNEQFF.